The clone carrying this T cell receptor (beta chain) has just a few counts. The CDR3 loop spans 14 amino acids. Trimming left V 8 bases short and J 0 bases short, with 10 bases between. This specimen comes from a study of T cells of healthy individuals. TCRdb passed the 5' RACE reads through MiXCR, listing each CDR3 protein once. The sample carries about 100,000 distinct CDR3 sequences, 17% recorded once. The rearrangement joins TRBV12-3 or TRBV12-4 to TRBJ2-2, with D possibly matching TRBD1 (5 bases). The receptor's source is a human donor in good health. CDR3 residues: CASGKTANTGELFF. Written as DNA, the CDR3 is TGTGCCAGCGGAAAGACAGCGAACACCGGGGAGCTGTTTTTT.